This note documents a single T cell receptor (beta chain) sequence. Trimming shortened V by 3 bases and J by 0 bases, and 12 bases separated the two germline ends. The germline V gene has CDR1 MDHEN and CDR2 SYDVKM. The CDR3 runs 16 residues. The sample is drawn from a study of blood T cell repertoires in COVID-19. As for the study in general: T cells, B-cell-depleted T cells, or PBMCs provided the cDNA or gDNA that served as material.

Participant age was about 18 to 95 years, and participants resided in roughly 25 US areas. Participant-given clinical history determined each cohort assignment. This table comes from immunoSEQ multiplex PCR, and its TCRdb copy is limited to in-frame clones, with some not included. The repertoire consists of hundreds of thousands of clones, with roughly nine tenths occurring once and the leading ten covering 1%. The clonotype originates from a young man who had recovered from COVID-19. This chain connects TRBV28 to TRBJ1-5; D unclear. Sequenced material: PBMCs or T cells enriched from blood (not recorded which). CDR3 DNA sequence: TGTGCCAGCAGTTTGCGAGGGTTTAATAGCAATCAGCCCCAGCATTTT. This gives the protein CASSLRGFNSNQPQHF.